Sequencing of this T cell receptor (beta chain) was carried out in a study of T cell changes during pregnancy in multiple sclerosis. Assay used: immunoSEQ multiplex PCR; TCRdb lists only in-frame clones, some missing. The sample records some 54,000 clones, 93% being singletons. The CDR3 runs 14 residues. The trim removed 0 bases at V and 5 bases at J, leaving 3 bases unmatched. The germline V gene has CDR1 SGHTA and CDR2 FQGNSA. The source is a female donor with multiple sclerosis, enrolled in a pregnancy study. The chain is built from TRBV7-2 and TRBJ1-1; 7 bases line up with TRBD1. This material consisted of peripheral blood, taken after pregnancy. In DNA, the CDR3 is TGTGCCAGCAGCTTAGCGGCAGGGGGGACTGAAGCTTTCTTT. It yields the protein CASSLAAGGTEAFF.